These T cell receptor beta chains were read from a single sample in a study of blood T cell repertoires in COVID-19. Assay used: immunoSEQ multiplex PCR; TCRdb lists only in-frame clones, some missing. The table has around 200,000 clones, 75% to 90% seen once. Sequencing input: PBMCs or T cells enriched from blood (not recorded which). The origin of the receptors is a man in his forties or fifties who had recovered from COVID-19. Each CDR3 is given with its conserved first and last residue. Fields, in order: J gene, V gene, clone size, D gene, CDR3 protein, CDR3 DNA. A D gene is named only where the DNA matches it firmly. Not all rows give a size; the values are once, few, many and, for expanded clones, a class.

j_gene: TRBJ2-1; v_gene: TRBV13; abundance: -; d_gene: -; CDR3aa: CASSLTPNEQFF; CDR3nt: TGTGCCAGCAGCCTAACCCCCAATGAGCAGTTCTTC
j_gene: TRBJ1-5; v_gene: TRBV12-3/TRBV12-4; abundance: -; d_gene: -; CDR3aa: CASSLGGDQPQHF; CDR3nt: TGTGCCAGCAGTTTAGGGGGAGATCAGCCCCAGCATTTT
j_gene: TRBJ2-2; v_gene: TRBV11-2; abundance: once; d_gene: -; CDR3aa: CASTSGGELFF; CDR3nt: TGTGCCAGCACCAGCGGGGGGGAGCTGTTTTTT
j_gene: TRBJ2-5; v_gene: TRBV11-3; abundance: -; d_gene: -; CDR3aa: CASSLGSAGQGPKETQYF; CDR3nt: TGTGCCAGCAGCTTAGGTTCGGCAGGGCAAGGACCTAAAGAGACCCAGTACTTC
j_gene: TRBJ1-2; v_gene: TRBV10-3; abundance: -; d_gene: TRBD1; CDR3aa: CAINRDRGLAYGYTF; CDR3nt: TGTGCCATCAATAGGGACAGGGGGTTGGCGTATGGCTACACCTTC
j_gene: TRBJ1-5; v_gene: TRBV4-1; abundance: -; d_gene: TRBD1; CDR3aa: CASSQDSVGGTGVQPQHF; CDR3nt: TGCGCCAGCAGCCAAGATTCCGTGGGGGGGACAGGGGTTCAGCCCCAGCATTTT
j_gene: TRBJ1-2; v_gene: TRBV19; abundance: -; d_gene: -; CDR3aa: CASSMNREVGYGYTF; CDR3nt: TGTGCCAGTAGTATGAACAGGGAAGTGGGCTATGGCTACACCTTC
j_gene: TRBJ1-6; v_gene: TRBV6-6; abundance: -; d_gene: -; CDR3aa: CASSRGQKNSPLHF; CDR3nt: TGTGCCAGCAGTCGAGGGCAGAAGAATTCACCCCTCCACTTT
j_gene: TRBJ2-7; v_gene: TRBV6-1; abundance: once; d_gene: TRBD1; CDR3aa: CASSQAGTGAYEQYF; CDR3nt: TGTGCCAGCAGTCAAGCCGGGACAGGGGCCTACGAGCAGTACTTC
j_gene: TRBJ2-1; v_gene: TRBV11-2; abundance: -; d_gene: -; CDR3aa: CASSLLGLDNEQFF; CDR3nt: TGTGCCAGCAGCTTATTGGGACTCGACAATGAGCAGTTCTTC
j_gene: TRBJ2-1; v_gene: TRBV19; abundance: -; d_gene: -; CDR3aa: CASSQRTGESSYNEQFF; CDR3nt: TGTGCCAGTAGTCAACGTACAGGCGAAAGCTCCTACAATGAGCAGTTCTTC
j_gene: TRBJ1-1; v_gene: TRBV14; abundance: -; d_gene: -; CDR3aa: CASSRTPRVLAFF; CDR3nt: TGTGCCAGCAGCCGGACACCCAGAGTGCTAGCTTTCTTT
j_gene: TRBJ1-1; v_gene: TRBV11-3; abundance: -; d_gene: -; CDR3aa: CASSLQGDTEAFF; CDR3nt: TGTGCCAGCAGCTTACAGGGCGACACTGAAGCTTTCTTT